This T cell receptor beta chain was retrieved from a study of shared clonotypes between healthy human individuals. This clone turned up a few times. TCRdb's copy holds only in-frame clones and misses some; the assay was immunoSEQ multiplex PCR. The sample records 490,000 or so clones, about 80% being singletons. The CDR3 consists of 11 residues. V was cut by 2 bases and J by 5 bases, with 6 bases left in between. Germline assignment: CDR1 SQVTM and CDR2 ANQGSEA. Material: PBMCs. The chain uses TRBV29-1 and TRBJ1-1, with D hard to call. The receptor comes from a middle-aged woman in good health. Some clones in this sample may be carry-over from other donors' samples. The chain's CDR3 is CSVEFRTEAFF. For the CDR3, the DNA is TGCAGCGTTGAATTTCGGACTGAAGCTTTCTTT.